This T cell receptor (beta chain) was recorded in a study of OX40 agonist ivuxolimab in advanced cancers. The CDR3 sequence is 15 residues long. The germline gives CDR1 MGHRA, CDR2 YSYEKL. V was pared by 6 bases and J by 5 bases, with 7 bases of the junction left unmatched. Sequenced by immunoSEQ multiplex PCR; TCRdb stores in-frame clones only, minus some. This sample has 70,000 to 80,000 clones, with around 90% found just once. Sequenced here: CD4+ or CD8+ T cells sorted from blood, sampled in a trial of the OX40 agonist ivuxolimab. The chain recombines TRBV4-1 with TRBJ2-1, with 10 positions matching TRBD2. The receptor was isolated from an adult with an advanced solid tumor such as melanoma, head and neck, liver or kidney cancer. In nucleotides, the CDR3 is TGCGCCAGCAGTCCGACTAGCGGGCCTAACAATGAGCAGTTCTTC. Translation gives CASSPTSGPNNEQFF.